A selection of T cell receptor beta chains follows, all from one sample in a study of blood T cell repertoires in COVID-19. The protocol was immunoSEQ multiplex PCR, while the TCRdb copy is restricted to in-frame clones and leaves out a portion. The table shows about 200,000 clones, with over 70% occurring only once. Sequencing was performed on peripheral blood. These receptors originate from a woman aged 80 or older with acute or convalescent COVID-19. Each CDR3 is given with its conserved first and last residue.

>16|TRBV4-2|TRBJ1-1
CASSQDLRSRGTEAFF
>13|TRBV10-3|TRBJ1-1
CAITVDTNTEAFF
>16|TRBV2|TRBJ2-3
CASKGLAGTSTDTQYF
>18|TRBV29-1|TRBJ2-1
CSVDWDRGSLGSYNEQFF
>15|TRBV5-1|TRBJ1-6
CASSLKGQGSSPLHF
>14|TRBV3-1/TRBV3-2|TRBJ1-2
CASSQTPDSHGYTF
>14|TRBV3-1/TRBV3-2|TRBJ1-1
CASSRKTGNTEAFF
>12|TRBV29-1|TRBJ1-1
CSVEGGATEAFF
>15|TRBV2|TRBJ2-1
CASILAPVGYNEQFF
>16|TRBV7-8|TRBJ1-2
CASIPRWQGGSYGYTF
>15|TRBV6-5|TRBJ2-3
CASSSGGGDTDTQYF
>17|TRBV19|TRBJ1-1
CASSPPRALTVNTEAFF
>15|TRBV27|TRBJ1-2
CASSLSRQGPGGYTF
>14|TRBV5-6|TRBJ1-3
CASSLYGTGNTIYF
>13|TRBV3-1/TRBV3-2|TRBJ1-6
CASSPQGNSPLHF
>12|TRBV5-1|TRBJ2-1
CASSLGSDEQFF
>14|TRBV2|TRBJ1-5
CASTLQGGNQPQHF
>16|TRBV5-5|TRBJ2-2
CASSSRGGADTGELFF
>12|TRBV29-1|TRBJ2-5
CSVAKEGETQYF
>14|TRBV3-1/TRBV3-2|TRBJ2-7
CASSPRQEMREQYF
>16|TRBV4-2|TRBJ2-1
CASSHESGGAGNEQFF
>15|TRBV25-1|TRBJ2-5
CASSELLAFQETQYF
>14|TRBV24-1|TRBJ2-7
CATSEGTPPYEQYF
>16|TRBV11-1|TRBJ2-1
CASSLGKGQGWNEQFF
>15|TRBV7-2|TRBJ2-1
CASSLGTSIYNEQFF
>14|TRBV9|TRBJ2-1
CASSVGQVSNEQFF
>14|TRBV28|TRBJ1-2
CASSFIGAGDGYTF
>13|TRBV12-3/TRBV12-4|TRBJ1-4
CASSFRQGEKLFF
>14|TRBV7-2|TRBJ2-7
CASSLDGLPYEQYF
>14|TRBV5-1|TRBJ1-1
CASSSLTGFSEAFF
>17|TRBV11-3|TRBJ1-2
CASSIRDRGLYHYGYTF
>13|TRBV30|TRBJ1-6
CAWTENSDSPLHF
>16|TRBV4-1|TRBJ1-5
CASSQDDFRGNQPQHF
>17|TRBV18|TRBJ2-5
CASSPPGAGGNQETQYF
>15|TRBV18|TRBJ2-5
CASSLSGTPQETQYF
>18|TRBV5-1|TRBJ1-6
CASSLVPTGASIRSPLHF
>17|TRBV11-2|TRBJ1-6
CASSLYRAGTAKAPLHF
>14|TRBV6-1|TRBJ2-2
CASSDRGDTGELFF
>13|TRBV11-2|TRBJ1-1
CASSAQGGTEAFF
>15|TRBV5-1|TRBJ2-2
CASSWRGDNTGELFF
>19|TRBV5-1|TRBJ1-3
CASSLPGTGGLRTGNTIYF
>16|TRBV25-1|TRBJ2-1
CASSGTGLALYNEQFF
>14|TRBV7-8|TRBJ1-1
CASRKGQPNTEAFF
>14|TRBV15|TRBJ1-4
CATSGTGGLRKLFF
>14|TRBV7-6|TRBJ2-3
CASSSDRITDTQYF
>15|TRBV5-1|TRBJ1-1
CASKSDTGDHTEAFF
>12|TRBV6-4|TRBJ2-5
CAGGGIQETQYF
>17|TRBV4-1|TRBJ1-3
CASSQPGQGGSRNTIYF
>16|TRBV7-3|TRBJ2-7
CASSSSGKGSEGEQYF
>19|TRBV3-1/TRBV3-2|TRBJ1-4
CASSPKIHLNRGGNEKLFF
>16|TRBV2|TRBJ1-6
CASSDSGTGGGSPLHF
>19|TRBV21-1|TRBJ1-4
CASSKESGQGTLPNEKLFF
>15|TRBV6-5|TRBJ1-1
CASRARQGADTEAFF
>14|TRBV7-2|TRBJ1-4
CASSLYHRNEKLFF
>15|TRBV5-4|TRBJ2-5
CASSTYTGTEETQYF